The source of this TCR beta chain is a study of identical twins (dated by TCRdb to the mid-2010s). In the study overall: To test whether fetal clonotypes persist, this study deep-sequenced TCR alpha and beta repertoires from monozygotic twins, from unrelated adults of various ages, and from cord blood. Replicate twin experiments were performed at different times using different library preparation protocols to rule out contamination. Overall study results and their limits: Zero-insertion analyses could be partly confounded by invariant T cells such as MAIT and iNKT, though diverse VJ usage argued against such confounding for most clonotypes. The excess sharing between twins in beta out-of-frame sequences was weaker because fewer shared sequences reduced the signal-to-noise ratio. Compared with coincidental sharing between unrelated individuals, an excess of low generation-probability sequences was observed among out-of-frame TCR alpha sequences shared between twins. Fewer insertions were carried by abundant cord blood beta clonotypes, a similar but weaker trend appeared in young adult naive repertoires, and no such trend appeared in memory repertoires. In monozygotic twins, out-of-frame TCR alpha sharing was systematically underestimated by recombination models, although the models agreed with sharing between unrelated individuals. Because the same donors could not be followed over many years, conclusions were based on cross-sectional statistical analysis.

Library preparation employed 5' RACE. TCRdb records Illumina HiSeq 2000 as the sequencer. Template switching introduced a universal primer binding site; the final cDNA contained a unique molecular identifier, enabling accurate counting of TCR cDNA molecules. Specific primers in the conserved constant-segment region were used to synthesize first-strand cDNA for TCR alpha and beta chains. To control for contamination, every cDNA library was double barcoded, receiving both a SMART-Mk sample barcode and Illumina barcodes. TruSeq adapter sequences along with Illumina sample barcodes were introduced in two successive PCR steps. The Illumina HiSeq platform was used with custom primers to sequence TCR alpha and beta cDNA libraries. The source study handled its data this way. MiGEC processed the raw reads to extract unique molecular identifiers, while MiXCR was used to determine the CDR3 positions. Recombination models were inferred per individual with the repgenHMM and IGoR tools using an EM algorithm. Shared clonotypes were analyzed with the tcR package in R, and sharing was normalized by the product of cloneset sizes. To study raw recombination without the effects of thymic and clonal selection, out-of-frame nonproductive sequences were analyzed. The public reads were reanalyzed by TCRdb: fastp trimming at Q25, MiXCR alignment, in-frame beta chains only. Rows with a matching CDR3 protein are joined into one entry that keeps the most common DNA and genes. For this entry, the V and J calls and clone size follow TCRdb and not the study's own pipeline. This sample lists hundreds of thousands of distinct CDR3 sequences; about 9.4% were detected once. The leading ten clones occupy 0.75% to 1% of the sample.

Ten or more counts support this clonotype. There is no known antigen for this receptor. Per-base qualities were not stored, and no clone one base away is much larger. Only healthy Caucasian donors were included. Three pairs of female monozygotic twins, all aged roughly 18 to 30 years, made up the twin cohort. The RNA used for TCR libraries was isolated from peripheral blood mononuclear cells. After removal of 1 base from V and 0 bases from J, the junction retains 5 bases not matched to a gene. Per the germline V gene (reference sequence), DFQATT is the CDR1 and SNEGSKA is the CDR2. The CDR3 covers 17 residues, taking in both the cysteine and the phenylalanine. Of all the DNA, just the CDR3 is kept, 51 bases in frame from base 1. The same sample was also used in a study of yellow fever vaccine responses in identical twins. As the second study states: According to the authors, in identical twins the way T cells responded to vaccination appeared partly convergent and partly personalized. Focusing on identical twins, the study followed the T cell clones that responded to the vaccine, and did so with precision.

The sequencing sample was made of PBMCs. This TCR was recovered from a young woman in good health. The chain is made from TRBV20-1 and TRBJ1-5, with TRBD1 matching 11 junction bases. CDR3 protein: CSARVGTGGYSNQPQHF. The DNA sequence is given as TGCAGTGCTAGAGTGGGGACAGGGGGATATAGCAATCAGCCCCAGCATTTT.